This T cell receptor (beta chain) appears in the sequencing data of a study of identical twins. The sample holds a few counts of this clonotype. The CDR3 runs 14 residues. Unmatched junction bases numbered 9, after V lost 4 bases and J lost 8 bases. Germline V gene sequence: CDR1 KGHDR, CDR2 SFDVKD. A universal primer binding site was introduced by template switching. The final cDNA contained unique molecular identifiers. TCRdb reprocessed the 5' RACE reads with MiXCR, giving one entry per CDR3 protein. This sample yields 300,000 to 350,000 distinct CDR3 sequences, of which roughly 12% are seen a single time; 6% to 9% belongs to the top ten. These data also formed part of another study, on yellow fever vaccine responses in identical twins.

The clonotype comes from a woman in her late teens or twenties in good health. Sequencing was done on a sample of CD8+ T cells sorted from blood. The chain couples TRBV24-1 to TRBJ1-2; 7 bases match TRBD1. The CDR3 sequence: CATSDPDRYGGYTF. CDR3 nucleotide sequence: TGTGCCACCAGTGACCCGGACAGGTACGGAGGCTACACCTTC.